The present entry profiles one T cell receptor beta chain with its context. Its antigen is unknown. No clone much larger than this one lies a single base away; base qualities are absent. The entry originates in a study of blood T cell repertoires in COVID-19 (dated by TCRdb to about 2020). Regarding the complete study: The collaborator samples originated in the United States, Italy and Spain and spanned the acute and convalescent phases of COVID-19. The dataset comprised deeply sampled blood TCRbeta repertoires from subjects exposed to, actively infected with, or recovered from COVID-19. Where HLA class I and class II types were available, the types were taken from metadata supplied by the sample provider, not from assay-based typing. Nearly every sample came with metadata listing a de-identified subject ID, COVID-19 status, age in years and sex. The prospective study material was composed of cDNA or gDNA derived from T cells, B-cell-depleted T cells, or PBMCs. The samples were drawn from two sources: the first 160 participants of the ongoing ImmuneRACE study, and 1,000 to 1,500 subjects contributed by 6 global collaborators. The repertoires were released in a freely available public database intended as a resource for research on the immune response to SARS-CoV-2.

TCRbeta CDR3 regions were amplified from genomic DNA using the immunoSEQ Assay, a bias-controlled multiplex PCR. Processing in the source paper ran as follows. Within the assay, amplification of reference gene primers was used to estimate how many nucleated cells each sample contained. Sequence reads were collapsed and filtered to measure the absolute abundance of every unique TCRbeta CDR3 rearrangement. For each sample, productive Simpson clonality was calculated as the square root of Simpson's diversity index across productive rearrangements. As stored in TCRdb, this immuneACCESS dataset retains in-frame rearrangements with V and J assigned. A fraction of the clones does not appear; measured against another copy, unresolved V genes explain less than half of the discrepancy, and the remainder lacks a known reason. The V and J calls and clone size come from that table; D and trimming were worked out from the DNA. The sample table holds 130,000 to 150,000 clones, of which about 87% were seen once. The ten most abundant clones make up 5.5% to 7.5% of the sample.

Results and caveats for the whole study, not just this receptor: Clinical and demographic metadata were provided uncurated, with the amount varying by source and participant.

Collaborating institutions collected whole blood in K2EDTA tubes following their own protocols. For TCRbeta analysis, collaborator samples were shipped as frozen whole blood, as isolated PBMCs, or as DNA extracted from either sample type. The sequence came from an elderly man with acute or convalescent COVID-19. The sample taken for sequencing was peripheral blood.

The CDR3: CASSADLGGTQYF. The DNA reads as follows: TGCGCCAGCAGCGCGGATCTAGGAGGGACCCAGTACTTC. The chain employs TRBV5-1 and TRBJ2-5, with TRBD2 as a weak D call on 5 bases. Sequences SGHRS (CDR1) and YFSETQ (CDR2) are obtained from the germline V gene. V and J lose 4 bases and 7 bases, and a span of 14 bases separates them. Taken from cysteine to phenylalanine, the CDR3 has 13 residues. The sequence is cut down to CDR3 DNA, 39 bases in frame from base 1. The CDR3 plus the reference TRBV5-1 and TRBJ2-5 genes for the other parts give the full variable domain: KAGVTQTPRYLIKTRGQQVTLSCSPISGHRSVSWYQQTPGQGLQFLFEYFSETQRNKGNFPGRFSGRQFSNSRSEMNVSTLELGDSALYLCASSADLGGTQYFGPGTRLLVL.